One and the same sample provided the 9 T cell receptor beta chains below, sequenced in a study of neurological immune-mediated disorders. TCRdb redid the calling of the 5' RACE reads with MiXCR, one entry per CDR3 protein. Among roughly 80,000 distinct CDR3 sequences listed, 10% were seen once. The material sequenced was PBMCs. Receptors originate from a man aged 40-55 years in good health.

The V and J genes are TRBV18 and TRBJ1-3; perhaps TRBD1 as D (6 bases). Deletions cut 4 bases from V and 0 bases from J, with 10 bases between. The germline V gene encodes CDR1 KGHSH and CDR2 LQKENI. The CDR3 is 15 residues long. In nucleotides, the CDR3 is TGTGCCAGCTCACGAACAGGGATCTCTGGAAACACCATATATTTT. Amino acid sequence: CASSRTGISGNTIYF.

This clonotype was observed many times. The chain recombines TRBV28 with TRBJ2-1; TRBD2 agrees at 13 bases. V dropped 4 bases and J dropped 8; count of bases not matched to a gene: 11. Germline CDR1 and CDR2: MDHEN and SYDVKM. This CDR3 region has 17 residues. The CDR3 loop reads CASSSNPGTSGKDEQFF. The DNA of the CDR3 is TGTGCCAGCAGTTCAAACCCCGGGACTAGCGGGAAAGATGAGCAGTTCTTC.

This clonotype was detected ten times or more. The rearrangement joins TRBV11-2 to TRBJ1-1, with D possibly matching TRBD1 (6 bases). Trimming took 1 base from V and 1 from J, leaving 10 bases between them. This CDR3 contains 15 residues. Germline V gene sequence: CDR1 SGHAT, CDR2 FQNNGV. In nucleotides, the CDR3 is TGTGCCAGCAGCTTAGGGGGGGCCCGGAACACTGAAGCTTTCTTT. It encodes CASSLGGARNTEAFF.

This clonotype was counted only a few times. V gene TRBV18 combines with J gene TRBJ1-3, with a weak D call TRBD1 (6 bases). The CDR3 loop spans 15 amino acids. V was pared by 2 bases and J by 4 bases, with 12 bases between. Looked up from germline, CDR1 is KGHSH and CDR2 is LQKENI. This CDR3 reads CASSPGRGQGNTIYF. The CDR3, as DNA: TGTGCCAGCTCACCAGGCCGGGGGCAAGGAAACACCATATATTTT. Combining the CDR3 with reference TRBV18 and TRBJ1-3 gives the whole variable domain NAGVMQNPRHLVRRRGQEARLRCSPMKGHSHVYWYRQLPEEGLKFMVYLQKENIIDESGMPKERFSAEFPKEGPSILRIQQVVRGDSAAYFCASSPGRGQGNTIYFGEGSWLTVV.

This rearrangement joins TRBV28 to TRBJ2-1, with 8 bases matching TRBD2. The CDR3 is 15 residues long. With V trimmed by 5 bases and J by 7 bases, 10 bases remained unmatched. Germline CDR1 and CDR2: MDHEN and SYDVKM. The DNA for the CDR3 is TGTGCCAGCAGTCCAACCCTCGGGGGGGGGAATGAGCAGTTCTTC. This gives the protein CASSPTLGGGNEQFF.

This clonotype was seen ten or more times. The gene calls are TRBV15 and TRBJ1-1, with D tentatively TRBD1 (5 bases). V lost 0 bases and J lost 0, with 11 bases in between. Germline CDR1 LNHNV, CDR2 YYDKDF (reference sequence). The CDR3 runs to 16 residues. The CDR3 nucleotides are TGTGCCACCAGCAGAGAACCAGGGTTTCTGAACACTGAAGCTTTCTTT. This gives the protein CATSREPGFLNTEAFF.

With respect to this clonotype: The junction departs from germline at one end; a sequencing error may be responsible. This chain joins TRBV3-1 and TRBJ2-7, with 8 bases fitting TRBD2. Germline assignment: CDR1 LGHDT and CDR2 YNNKEL (reference sequence). The CDR3 is 15 residues long. CDR3 DNA sequence: TGTGCCAGCAGCCCCCACCTGACTAGCGCGTACGAACAGTACTTC. Translated: CASSPHLTSAYEQYF.

This clonotype showed up many times. The rearrangement links TRBV12-3 or TRBV12-4 to TRBJ2-1; D unresolved. V shed 8 bases and J shed 4 bases, with 15 bases lying between them. The CDR3 runs 14 residues. As DNA, the CDR3 is TGTGCCAGCTTGTTTTTTCCCCTTTACAATGAGCAGTTCTTC. As protein: CASLFFPLYNEQFF.

This clonotype has ten or more counts. The chain has TRBV6-5 and TRBJ2-1, with D hard to call. V was trimmed by 4 bases and J by 9 bases, leaving 13 bases between them. The germline V gene encodes CDR1 MNHEY and CDR2 SVGAGI. The CDR3 is made up of 13 amino acids. The CDR3 DNA follows: TGTGCCAGCAGTTTTGGACGAGTTAGTGAGCAGTTCTTC. Its translation is CASSFGRVSEQFF.